The 5 T cell receptor beta chains presented below share a single source sample, sequenced in a study of metastatic and nonmetastatic thyroid tumors. All patients reached thyroid surgery having received no treatment beforehand. TCRdb reprocessed the PCR reads via MiXCR. Of about 2,900 clones listed, more than 35% are singletons. The sample comprised tumor tissue. Source of these receptors: a female donor with papillary thyroid cancer or a benign thyroid nodule (not recorded which). Some clones in this sample may be carry-over from other donors' samples.

J is TRBJ2-1 and V is TRBV6-1, with 8 positions matching TRBD2. V lost 6 bases, J lost 6 bases, and 10 bases stayed unmatched. This CDR3 region has 15 residues. In germline, CDR1 is MNHNS, CDR2 SASEGT. The CDR3 spells CASSAWAGGTNEQFF. DNA for the CDR3: TGTGCCAGCAGCGCTTGGGCGGGGGGTACCAATGAGCAGTTCTTC.

This clone showed up just a few times. The genes are TRBV7-2 and TRBJ2-2; tentative D call: TRBD2 (5 bases). Germline CDR1 SGHTA, CDR2 FQGNSA. This CDR3 has 15 residues. Trimming cost V 3 bases and J 4 bases, with 12 bases left between them. The DNA of the CDR3 is TGTGCCAGCAGCTTGGTGGGAGCGGTCACCGGGGAGCTGTTTTTT. Residues: CASSLVGAVTGELFF. Based on the CDR3 plus reference TRBV7-2 and TRBJ2-2, the full variable domain is GAGVSQSPSNKVTEKGKDVELRCDPISGHTALYWYRQSLGQGLEFLIYFQGNSAPDKSGLPSDRFSAERTGGSVSTLTIQRTQQEDSAVYLCASSLVGAVTGELFFGEGSRLTVL.

The rearrangement uses TRBV12-3 or TRBV12-4 and TRBJ2-1; possibly TRBD2 for D (7 bases). V lost 1 base and J 7 bases, leaving 14 bases between the germline ends. The CDR3 consists of 15 residues. The CDR3 reads CASSLEGGSLNEQFF. Written as DNA, the CDR3 is TGTGCCAGCAGTTTAGAGGGGGGGTCGTTAAATGAGCAGTTCTTC.

The chain employs TRBV6-2 or TRBV6-3 and TRBJ2-7; 11 bases are a match to TRBD1. The germline V gene has CDR1 MNHEY and CDR2 SVGEGT. The trim removed 0 bases at V and 3 bases at J, leaving 4 bases unmatched. The CDR3 has 16 residues. Written as DNA, the CDR3 is TGTGCCAGCAGTTACTCTCCGGGACAGGGGGGCTACGAGCAGTACTTC. It is translated as CASSYSPGQGGYEQYF.

This clone showed up just a few times. The V gene is TRBV6-1, the J gene TRBJ2-6, with D possibly called TRBD1 or TRBD2 (6 bases each). Trimming left V 7 bases short and J 0 bases short, with 10 bases between. Germline CDR1 MNHNS, CDR2 SASEGT. CDR3 length: 15 residues. The CDR3 loop is CASMGGSSGANVLTF. The CDR3 nucleotides read TGTGCCAGCATGGGGGGCTCCTCTGGGGCCAACGTCCTGACTTTC.